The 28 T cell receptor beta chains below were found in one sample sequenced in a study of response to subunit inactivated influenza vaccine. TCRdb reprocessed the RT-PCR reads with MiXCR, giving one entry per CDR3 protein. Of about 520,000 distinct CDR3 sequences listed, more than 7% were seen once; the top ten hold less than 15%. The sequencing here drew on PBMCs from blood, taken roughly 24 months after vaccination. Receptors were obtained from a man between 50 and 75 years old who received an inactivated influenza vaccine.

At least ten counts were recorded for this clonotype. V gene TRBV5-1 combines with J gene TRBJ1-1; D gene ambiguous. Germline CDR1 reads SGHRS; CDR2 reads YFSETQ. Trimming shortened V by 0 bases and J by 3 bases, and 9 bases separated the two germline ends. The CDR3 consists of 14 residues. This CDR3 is CASSLGGRDTEAFF. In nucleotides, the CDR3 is TGCGCCAGCAGCTTGGGAGGGAGGGACACTGAAGCTTTCTTT.

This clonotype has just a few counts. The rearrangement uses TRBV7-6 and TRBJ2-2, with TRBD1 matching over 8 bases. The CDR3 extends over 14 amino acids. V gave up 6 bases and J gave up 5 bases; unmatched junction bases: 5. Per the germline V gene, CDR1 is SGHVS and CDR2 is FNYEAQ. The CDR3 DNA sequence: TGTGCCAGCAGACCAGGGGGCGGTACCGGGGAGCTGTTTTTT. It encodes CASRPGGGTGELFF.

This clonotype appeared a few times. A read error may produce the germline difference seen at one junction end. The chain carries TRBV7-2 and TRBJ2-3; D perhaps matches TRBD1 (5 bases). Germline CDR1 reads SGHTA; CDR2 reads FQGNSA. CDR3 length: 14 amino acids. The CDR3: CASSLGQLSTGGVF. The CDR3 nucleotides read TGTGCCAGCAGCTTAGGACAGCTTTCTACCGGTGGGGTTTTT.

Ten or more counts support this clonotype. The CDR3 DNA reads as TGCAGCGTTGGCTTTGCTAGCGGGGCCAAAAACATTCAGTACTTC. Translated, it gives CSVGFASGAKNIQYF. The chain recombines TRBV29-1 with TRBJ2-4; TRBD2 matches 8 bases. The V gene's germline CDR1 is SQVTM and CDR2 ANQGSEA. The CDR3 length is 15 residues. Germline trimming cut 4 bases from V and 1 base from J; bases unmatched to any gene: 6.

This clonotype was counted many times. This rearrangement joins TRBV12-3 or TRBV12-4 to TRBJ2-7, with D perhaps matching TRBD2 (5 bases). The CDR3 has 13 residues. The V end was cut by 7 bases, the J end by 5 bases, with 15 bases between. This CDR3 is CASTLVNGNEQYF. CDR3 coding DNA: TGTGCCAGCACTCTGGTTAACGGGAACGAGCAGTACTTC.

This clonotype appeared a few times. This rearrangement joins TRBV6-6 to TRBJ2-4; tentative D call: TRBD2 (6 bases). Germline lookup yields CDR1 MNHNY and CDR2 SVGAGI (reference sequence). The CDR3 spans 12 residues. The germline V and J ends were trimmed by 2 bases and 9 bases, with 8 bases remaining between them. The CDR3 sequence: CASSYDGGIQYF. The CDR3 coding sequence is TGTGCCAGCAGTTACGACGGGGGCATTCAGTACTTC.

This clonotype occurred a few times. The CDR3 is CASTQQGSGDEQYF. The CDR3 nucleotides are TGTGCCAGCACTCAACAGGGGTCGGGAGACGAGCAGTACTTC. The chain has TRBV6-7 and TRBJ2-7, with a weak D call TRBD1 (7 bases). TRBV6-7 is an open reading frame, and its role is uncertain. V was trimmed by 7 bases and J by 5 bases, leaving 18 bases between them. This CDR3 is 14 amino acids long.

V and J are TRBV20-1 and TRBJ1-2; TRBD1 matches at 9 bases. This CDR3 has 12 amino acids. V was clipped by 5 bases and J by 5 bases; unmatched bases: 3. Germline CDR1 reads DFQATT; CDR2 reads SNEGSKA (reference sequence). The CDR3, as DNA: TGCAGTGCTGATGACAGGGGGTATGGCTACACCTTC. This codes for CSADDRGYGYTF.

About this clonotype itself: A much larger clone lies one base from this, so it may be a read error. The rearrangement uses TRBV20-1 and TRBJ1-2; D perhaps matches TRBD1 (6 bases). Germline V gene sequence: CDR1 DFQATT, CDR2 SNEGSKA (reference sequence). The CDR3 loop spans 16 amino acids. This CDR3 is CSAPFVGQLNRDGYTF. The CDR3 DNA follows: TGCAGCGCCCCATTTGTCGGACAACTTAACAGGGATGGCTACACCTTC.

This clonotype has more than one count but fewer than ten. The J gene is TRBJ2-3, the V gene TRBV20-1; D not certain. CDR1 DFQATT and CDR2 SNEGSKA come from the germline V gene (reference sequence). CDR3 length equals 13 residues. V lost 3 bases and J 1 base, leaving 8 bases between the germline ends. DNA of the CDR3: TGCAGTGCTAGGGTTCCGGGCACAGATACGCAGTATTTT. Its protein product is CSARVPGTDTQYF.

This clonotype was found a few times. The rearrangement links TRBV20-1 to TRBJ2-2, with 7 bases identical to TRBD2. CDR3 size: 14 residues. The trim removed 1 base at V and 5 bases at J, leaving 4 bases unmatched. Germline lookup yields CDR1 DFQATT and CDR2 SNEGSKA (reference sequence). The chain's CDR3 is CSARVAAGTGELFF. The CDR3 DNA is TGCAGTGCTAGAGTTGCAGCGGGGACCGGGGAGCTGTTTTTT.

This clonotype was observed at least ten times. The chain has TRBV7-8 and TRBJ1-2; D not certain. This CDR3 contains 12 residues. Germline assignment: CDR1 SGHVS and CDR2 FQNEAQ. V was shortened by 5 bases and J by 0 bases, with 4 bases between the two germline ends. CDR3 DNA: TGTGCCAGCAGCCCATCTAACTATGGCTACACCTTC. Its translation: CASSPSNYGYTF.

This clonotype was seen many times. Here the CDR3 reads CASSLDWRTGAGYTF. For the CDR3, the DNA is TGTGCCAGCAGCTTAGATTGGAGGACAGGGGCTGGCTACACCTTC. The rearrangement joins TRBV11-2 to TRBJ1-2, with TRBD1 identical over 9 bases. The CDR3 is 15 amino acids. Germline-derived CDR1 and CDR2 are SGHAT and FQNNGV. V was clipped by 0 bases and J by 7 bases; unmatched bases: 6.

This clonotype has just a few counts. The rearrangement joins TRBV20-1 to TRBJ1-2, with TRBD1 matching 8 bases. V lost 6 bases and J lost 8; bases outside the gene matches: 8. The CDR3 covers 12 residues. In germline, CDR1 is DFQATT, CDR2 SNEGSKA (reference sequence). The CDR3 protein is CSASQGAGGYTF. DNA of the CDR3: TGCAGTGCAAGTCAGGGGGCAGGAGGCTACACCTTC.

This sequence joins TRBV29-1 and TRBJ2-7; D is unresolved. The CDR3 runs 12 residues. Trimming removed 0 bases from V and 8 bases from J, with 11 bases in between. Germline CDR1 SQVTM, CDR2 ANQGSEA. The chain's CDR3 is CSVEDPSWQQYF. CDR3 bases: TGCAGCGTTGAAGATCCTTCGTGGCAGCAGTACTTC.

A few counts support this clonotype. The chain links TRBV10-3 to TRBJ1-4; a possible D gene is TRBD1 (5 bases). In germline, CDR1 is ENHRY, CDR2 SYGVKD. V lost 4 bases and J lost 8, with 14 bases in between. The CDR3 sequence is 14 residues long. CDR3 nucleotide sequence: TGTGCCATCAGTGGGCCAGGGCCGGGCGAAAAACTGTTTTTT. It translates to CAISGPGPGEKLFF.

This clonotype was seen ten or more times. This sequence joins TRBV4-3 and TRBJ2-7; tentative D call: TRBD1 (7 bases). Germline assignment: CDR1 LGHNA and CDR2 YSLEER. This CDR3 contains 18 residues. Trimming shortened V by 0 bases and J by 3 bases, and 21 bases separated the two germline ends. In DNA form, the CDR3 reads TGCGCCAGCAGCCAAGATTCCCTACGGACAGGACTAAACTACGAGCAGTACTTC. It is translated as CASSQDSLRTGLNYEQYF.

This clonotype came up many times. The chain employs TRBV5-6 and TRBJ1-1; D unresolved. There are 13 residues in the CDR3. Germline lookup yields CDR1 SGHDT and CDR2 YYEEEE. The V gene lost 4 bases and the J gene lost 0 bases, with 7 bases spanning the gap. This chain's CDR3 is CASSPTMNTEAFF. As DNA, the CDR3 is TGTGCCAGCAGCCCGACTATGAACACTGAAGCTTTCTTT. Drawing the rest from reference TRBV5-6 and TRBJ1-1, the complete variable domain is DAGVTQSPTHLIKTRGQQVTLRCSPKSGHDTVSWYQQALGQGPQFIFQYYEEEERQRGNFPDRFSGHQFPNYSSELNVNALLLGDSALYLCASSPTMNTEAFFGQGTRLTVV.

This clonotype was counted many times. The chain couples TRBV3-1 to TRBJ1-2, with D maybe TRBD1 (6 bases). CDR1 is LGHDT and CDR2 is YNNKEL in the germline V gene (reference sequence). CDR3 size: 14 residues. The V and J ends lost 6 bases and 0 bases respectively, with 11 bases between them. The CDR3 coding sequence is TGTGCCAGCAGTCTACAGGGCTCTAACTATGGCTACACCTTC. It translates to CASSLQGSNYGYTF. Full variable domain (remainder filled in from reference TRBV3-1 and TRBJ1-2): DTAVSQTPKYLVTQMGNDKSIKCEQNLGHDTMYWYKQDSKKFLKIMFSYNNKELIINETVPNRFSPKSPDKAHLNLHINSLELGDSAVYFCASSLQGSNYGYTFGSGTRLTVV.

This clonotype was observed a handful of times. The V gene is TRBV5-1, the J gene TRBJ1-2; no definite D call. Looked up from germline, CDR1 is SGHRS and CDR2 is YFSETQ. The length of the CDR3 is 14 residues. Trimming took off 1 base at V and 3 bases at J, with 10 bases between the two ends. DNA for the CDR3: TGCGCCAGCAGCTTGAGTGGTGATTACTATGGCTACACCTTC. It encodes CASSLSGDYYGYTF. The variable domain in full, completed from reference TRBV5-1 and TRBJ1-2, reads KAGVTQTPRYLIKTRGQQVTLSCSPISGHRSVSWYQQTPGQGLQFLFEYFSETQRNKGNFPGRFSGRQFSNSRSEMNVSTLELGDSALYLCASSLSGDYYGYTFGSGTRLTVV.

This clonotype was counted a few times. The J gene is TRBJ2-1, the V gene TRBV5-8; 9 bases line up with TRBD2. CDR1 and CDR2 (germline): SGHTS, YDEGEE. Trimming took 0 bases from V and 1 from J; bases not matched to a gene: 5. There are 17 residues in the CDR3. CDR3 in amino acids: CASSLGLAVYSYNEQFF. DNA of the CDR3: TGTGCCAGCAGCTTGGGACTAGCGGTATATTCCTACAATGAGCAGTTCTTC.

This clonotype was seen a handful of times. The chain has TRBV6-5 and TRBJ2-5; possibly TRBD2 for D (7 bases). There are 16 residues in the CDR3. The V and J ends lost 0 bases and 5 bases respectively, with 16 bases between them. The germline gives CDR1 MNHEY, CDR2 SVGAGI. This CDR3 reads CASSYSWAQGGETQYF. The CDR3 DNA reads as TGTGCCAGCAGTTACTCCTGGGCACAGGGAGGGGAGACCCAGTACTTC.

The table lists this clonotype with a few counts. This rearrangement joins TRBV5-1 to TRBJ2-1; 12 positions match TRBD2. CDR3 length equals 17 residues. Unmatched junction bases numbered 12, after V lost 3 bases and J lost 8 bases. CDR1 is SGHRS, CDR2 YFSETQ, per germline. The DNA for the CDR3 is TGCGCCAGCAGCTCGGAGCCAAGACTAGCGGGGGCCCATGAGCAGTTCTTC. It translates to CASSSEPRLAGAHEQFF.

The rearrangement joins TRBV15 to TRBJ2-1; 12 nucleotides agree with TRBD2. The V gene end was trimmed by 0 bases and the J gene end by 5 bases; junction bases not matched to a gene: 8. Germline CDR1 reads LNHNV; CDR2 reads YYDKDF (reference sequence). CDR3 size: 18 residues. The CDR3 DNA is TGTGCCACCAGCAGAGATTGGGGTACTAGCGGGAGGCACAATGAGCAGTTCTTC. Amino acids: CATSRDWGTSGRHNEQFF. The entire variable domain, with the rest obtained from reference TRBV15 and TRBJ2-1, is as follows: DAMVIQNPRYQVTQFGKPVTLSCSQTLNHNVMYWYQQKSSQAPKLLFHYYDKDFNNEADTPDNFQSRRPNTSFCFLDIRSPGLGDTAMYLCATSRDWGTSGRHNEQFFGPGTRLTVL.

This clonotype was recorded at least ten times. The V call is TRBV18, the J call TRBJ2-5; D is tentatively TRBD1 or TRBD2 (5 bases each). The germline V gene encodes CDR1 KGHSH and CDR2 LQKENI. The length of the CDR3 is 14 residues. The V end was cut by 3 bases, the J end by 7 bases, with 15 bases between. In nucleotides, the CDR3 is TGTGCCAGCTCACCCCGGGACGACCTCCCGACCCAGTACTTC. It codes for CASSPRDDLPTQYF.

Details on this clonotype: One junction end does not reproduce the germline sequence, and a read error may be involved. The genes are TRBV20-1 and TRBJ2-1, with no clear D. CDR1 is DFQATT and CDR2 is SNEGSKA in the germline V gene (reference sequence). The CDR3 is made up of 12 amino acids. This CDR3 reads CSAARNPNERFF. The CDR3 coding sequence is TGCAGTGCAGCCCGGAATCCGAATGAGCGGTTCTTC.

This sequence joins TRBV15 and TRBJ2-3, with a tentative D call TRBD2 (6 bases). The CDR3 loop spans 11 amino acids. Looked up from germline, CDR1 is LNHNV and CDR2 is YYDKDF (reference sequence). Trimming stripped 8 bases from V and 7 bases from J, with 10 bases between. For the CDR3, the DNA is TGTGCCACCGGGGGGATGAATACGCAGTATTTT. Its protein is CATGGMNTQYF.

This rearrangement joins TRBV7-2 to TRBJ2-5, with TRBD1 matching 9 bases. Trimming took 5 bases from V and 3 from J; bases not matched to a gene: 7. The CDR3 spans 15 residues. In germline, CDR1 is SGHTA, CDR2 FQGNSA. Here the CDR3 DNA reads TGTGCCAGCAGCCCCCGGACAGGGGAGAAAGAGACCCAGTACTTC. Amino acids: CASSPRTGEKETQYF.